Listed below are T cell receptor beta chains from one sample, sequenced in a study of blood T cell repertoires in COVID-19. Clones were read by immunoSEQ multiplex PCR, and TCRdb kept only the in-frame ones, dropping some. The profile covers about 140,000 clones, with more than 80% appearing a single time and approximately 10% taken by the ten largest. What was sequenced was peripheral blood. The receptors stem from a woman at least 80 years old with acute or convalescent COVID-19. Each CDR3 is given with its conserved first and last residue. A D gene is named only where the DNA matches it firmly. The size entry is marked missing in some rows and otherwise reads once, few, many or a size class.

abundance: -
d_gene: TRBD2
j_gene: TRBJ2-5
v_gene: TRBV6-5
CDR3nt: TGTGCCAGCAGTCTGCCCGGGGGGGGGATGACCCAGTACTTC
CDR3aa: CASSLPGGGMTQYF

abundance: -
d_gene: -
j_gene: TRBJ1-1
v_gene: TRBV19
CDR3nt: TGTGCCAGTAGTAACAGGGCAAGGGACACTGAAGCTTTCTTT
CDR3aa: CASSNRARDTEAFF

abundance: once
d_gene: -
j_gene: TRBJ1-2
v_gene: TRBV30
CDR3nt: TGTGCCTGGAGCGGACAGCTTAACTATGGCTACACCTTC
CDR3aa: CAWSGQLNYGYTF

abundance: -
d_gene: TRBD1
j_gene: TRBJ1-4
v_gene: TRBV7-2
CDR3nt: TGTGCCAGCAGCTCCCCAGACAGGGGTAGCCCAAAACTGTTTTTT
CDR3aa: CASSSPDRGSPKLFF

abundance: -
d_gene: -
j_gene: TRBJ2-7
v_gene: TRBV29-1
CDR3nt: TGCAGCGTTGCGACTTACGGAAGGGGAAGGTACGAGCAGTACTTC
CDR3aa: CSVATYGRGRYEQYF

abundance: -
d_gene: -
j_gene: TRBJ1-1
v_gene: TRBV6-5
CDR3nt: TGTGCCAGCAGTACATTAAACACTGAAGCTTTCTTT
CDR3aa: CASSTLNTEAFF

abundance: -
d_gene: TRBD1
j_gene: TRBJ1-1
v_gene: TRBV3-1/TRBV3-2
CDR3nt: TGTGCCAGCAGGGGGGACAGCTGGAACACTGAAGCTTTCTTT
CDR3aa: CASRGDSWNTEAFF

abundance: -
d_gene: -
j_gene: TRBJ2-1
v_gene: TRBV7-3
CDR3nt: TGTGCCAGCAGCTTAACGGGGGCCGCACAGGGCAATGAGCAGTTCTTC
CDR3aa: CASSLTGAAQGNEQFF

abundance: -
d_gene: -
j_gene: TRBJ1-5
v_gene: TRBV6-1
CDR3nt: TGTGCCAGCAGTGAGGCAGGGGAGCAGCCCCAGCATTTT
CDR3aa: CASSEAGEQPQHF

abundance: -
d_gene: -
j_gene: TRBJ2-7
v_gene: TRBV5-1
CDR3nt: TGCGCCAGCAGCTCGGGACCGGGACTTGACTCCTACGAGCAGTACTTC
CDR3aa: CASSSGPGLDSYEQYF

abundance: -
d_gene: -
j_gene: TRBJ2-7
v_gene: TRBV5-1
CDR3nt: TGCGCCAGCAGCAAGAGCGCCTCGGCCGGGGAGCAGTACTTC
CDR3aa: CASSKSASAGEQYF

abundance: -
d_gene: TRBD1
j_gene: TRBJ1-6
v_gene: TRBV7-2
CDR3nt: TGTGCCAGCAGCTCACATGCAGGGGGCTATAATTCACCCCTCCACTTT
CDR3aa: CASSSHAGGYNSPLHF

abundance: once
d_gene: TRBD1
j_gene: TRBJ1-2
v_gene: TRBV15
CDR3nt: TGTGCCACCAGCAGGGTACGACAGGGGTTCAGTGGCTACACCTTC
CDR3aa: CATSRVRQGFSGYTF

abundance: -
d_gene: -
j_gene: TRBJ1-6
v_gene: TRBV5-1
CDR3nt: TGCGCCAGCAGCTTGGTCGGAGGACGTGAAGGCTCACCCCTCCACTTT
CDR3aa: CASSLVGGREGSPLHF

abundance: -
d_gene: TRBD1
j_gene: TRBJ1-1
v_gene: TRBV18
CDR3nt: TGTGCCAGCTCAGTGAGGAAGACAGGGATGAGGACTGAAGCTTTCTTT
CDR3aa: CASSVRKTGMRTEAFF

abundance: -
d_gene: -
j_gene: TRBJ1-2
v_gene: TRBV6-5
CDR3nt: TGTGCCAGCAGAGACACAGGACAGAACTATGGCTACACCTTC
CDR3aa: CASRDTGQNYGYTF

abundance: few
d_gene: TRBD1
j_gene: TRBJ1-3
v_gene: TRBV5-6
CDR3nt: TGTGCCAGCAGCACCGGGACAGCGAGCTCTGGAAACACCATATATTTT
CDR3aa: CASSTGTASSGNTIYF

abundance: -
d_gene: -
j_gene: TRBJ1-2
v_gene: TRBV20-1
CDR3nt: TGCAGTGCTAGTGCCCCCGGGGGGGGTGCCGGCTACACCTTC
CDR3aa: CSASAPGGGAGYTF

abundance: -
d_gene: TRBD1
j_gene: TRBJ1-2
v_gene: TRBV6-2/TRBV6-3
CDR3nt: TGTGCCAGCAGTGACAGGGTTCACTATGGCTACACCTTC
CDR3aa: CASSDRVHYGYTF

abundance: once
d_gene: -
j_gene: TRBJ2-1
v_gene: TRBV4-3
CDR3nt: TGCGCCAGCAGCCAAGGCCCCAACCCAAGGGAGAATGAGCAGTTCTTC
CDR3aa: CASSQGPNPRENEQFF

abundance: -
d_gene: TRBD1
j_gene: TRBJ1-1
v_gene: TRBV19
CDR3nt: TGTGCCAGTAGCCACAGGGGTGGTATCTCAGGGCGGACTGAAGCTTTCTTT
CDR3aa: CASSHRGGISGRTEAFF

abundance: -
d_gene: TRBD1
j_gene: TRBJ2-7
v_gene: TRBV3-1/TRBV3-2
CDR3nt: TGTGCCAGCAGCCCCGTGCTTGGACAGGGCTCCTACGAGCAGTACTTC
CDR3aa: CASSPVLGQGSYEQYF

abundance: -
d_gene: TRBD1
j_gene: TRBJ1-1
v_gene: TRBV18
CDR3nt: TGTGCCAGCTCACGTCAGACAGGGGGCACTGAAGCTTTCTTT
CDR3aa: CASSRQTGGTEAFF

abundance: -
d_gene: TRBD1
j_gene: TRBJ1-5
v_gene: TRBV2
CDR3nt: TGTGCCAGCAGTTCGGACAGGAGAGCCTATCAGCCCCAGCATTTT
CDR3aa: CASSSDRRAYQPQHF

abundance: -
d_gene: -
j_gene: TRBJ1-2
v_gene: TRBV29-1
CDR3nt: TGCAGCGTTGACGGGGGAAGGGGCTATGGCTACACCTTC
CDR3aa: CSVDGGRGYGYTF

abundance: -
d_gene: -
j_gene: TRBJ1-3
v_gene: TRBV7-9
CDR3nt: TGTGCCAGCAGCACGGTGACAGCTAGCTCTGGAAACACCATATATTTT
CDR3aa: CASSTVTASSGNTIYF

abundance: once
d_gene: -
j_gene: TRBJ2-7
v_gene: TRBV7-8
CDR3nt: TGTGCCAGCAGCTTATTATATCCCCGTTCCTCTAACGAGCAGTACTTC
CDR3aa: CASSLLYPRSSNEQYF

abundance: -
d_gene: -
j_gene: TRBJ1-2
v_gene: TRBV11-2
CDR3nt: TGTGCCAGCAGTTCTCCGCAGGGGTCCTATGGCTACACCTTC
CDR3aa: CASSSPQGSYGYTF

abundance: -
d_gene: -
j_gene: TRBJ2-5
v_gene: TRBV6-6
CDR3nt: TGTGCCAGCAGTTACCCACGGATGACAGGAGAGACCCAGTACTTC
CDR3aa: CASSYPRMTGETQYF

abundance: once
d_gene: -
j_gene: TRBJ2-1
v_gene: TRBV9
CDR3nt: TGTGCCAGCAGCGCCTCGACAGGGTCTAGGGACGGGGGGTTCTTC
CDR3aa: CASSASTGSRDGGFF

abundance: -
d_gene: TRBD1
j_gene: TRBJ1-1
v_gene: TRBV30
CDR3nt: TGTGCCTGGAGTGGACAGGGGGCTTTGAACACTGAAGCTTTCTTT
CDR3aa: CAWSGQGALNTEAFF

abundance: -
d_gene: TRBD1
j_gene: TRBJ2-5
v_gene: TRBV15
CDR3nt: TGTGCCACCAGCAAAGCCGGGACAGGGGGCGCGGGTCCCCAGTACTTC
CDR3aa: CATSKAGTGGAGPQYF

abundance: -
d_gene: -
j_gene: TRBJ2-7
v_gene: TRBV5-8
CDR3nt: TGTGCCAGCAGCTTGGTGGGGGCGCCTCGGGAGCAGTACTTC
CDR3aa: CASSLVGAPREQYF

abundance: -
d_gene: TRBD1
j_gene: TRBJ1-1
v_gene: TRBV5-4
CDR3nt: TGTGCCAGCAGCCCCCGGTACAGGGGGCGCATCGAAGCTTTCTTT
CDR3aa: CASSPRYRGRIEAFF

abundance: -
d_gene: TRBD1
j_gene: TRBJ2-1
v_gene: TRBV4-1
CDR3nt: TGCGCCAGCAGCAGAAGACGACAGGGGGGCATGGAGCAGTTCTTC
CDR3aa: CASSRRRQGGMEQFF

abundance: once
d_gene: TRBD2
j_gene: TRBJ2-1
v_gene: TRBV11-1
CDR3nt: TGTGCCAGCAGCTTACTAGCGGGGATAAATGAGCAGTTCTTC
CDR3aa: CASSLLAGINEQFF

abundance: -
d_gene: -
j_gene: TRBJ1-4
v_gene: TRBV7-2
CDR3nt: TGTGCCAGCAGCCTAGGGTCTGCAGCTAATGAAAAACTGTTTTTT
CDR3aa: CASSLGSAANEKLFF

abundance: -
d_gene: -
j_gene: TRBJ1-5
v_gene: TRBV5-1
CDR3nt: TGCGCCAGCAGCTTGGCGGGGGGCCCTGATCAGCCCCAGCATTTT
CDR3aa: CASSLAGGPDQPQHF

abundance: -
d_gene: TRBD1
j_gene: TRBJ1-4
v_gene: TRBV30
CDR3nt: TGTGCCTGGAGTGTATTCGAGGGGGCAAATGAAAAACTGTTTTTT
CDR3aa: CAWSVFEGANEKLFF

abundance: once
d_gene: -
j_gene: TRBJ1-3
v_gene: TRBV18
CDR3nt: TGTGCCAGCTCAACCATCGGTAGCTCTGGAAACACCATATATTTT
CDR3aa: CASSTIGSSGNTIYF

abundance: -
d_gene: -
j_gene: TRBJ1-2
v_gene: TRBV3-1/TRBV3-2
CDR3nt: TGTGCCAGCAGCCAAGGGGGACACGGCTACACCTTC
CDR3aa: CASSQGGHGYTF

abundance: -
d_gene: TRBD1
j_gene: TRBJ2-7
v_gene: TRBV30
CDR3nt: TGTGCCTGGAGCGAACGTCCCGGGACAGGTACGGGGTCCGAGCAGTACTTC
CDR3aa: CAWSERPGTGTGSEQYF

abundance: once
d_gene: -
j_gene: TRBJ1-2
v_gene: TRBV5-4
CDR3nt: TGTGCCAGCAGCATCGGGACATTCCTTAACTATGGCTACACCTTC
CDR3aa: CASSIGTFLNYGYTF

abundance: few
d_gene: TRBD1
j_gene: TRBJ1-5
v_gene: TRBV6-2/TRBV6-3
CDR3nt: TGTGCCAGCAGTTATACCCTTTTGGGACAGCGCAATCAGCCCCAGCATTTT
CDR3aa: CASSYTLLGQRNQPQHF

abundance: -
d_gene: TRBD1
j_gene: TRBJ2-5
v_gene: TRBV14
CDR3nt: TGTGCCAGCAGCCAAGTTCCCGGGACAGGGGGCTCCTCGGAGCCTCAAGAGACCCAGTACTTC
CDR3aa: CASSQVPGTGGSSEPQETQYF

abundance: -
d_gene: -
j_gene: TRBJ1-5
v_gene: TRBV7-2
CDR3nt: TGTGCCAGCAGCCCCGTCCCTGTACAGGCTGGGGGGCAGCCCCAGCATTTT
CDR3aa: CASSPVPVQAGGQPQHF

abundance: -
d_gene: -
j_gene: TRBJ1-4
v_gene: TRBV27
CDR3nt: TGTGCCAGCAGTTCCCGGTTTTCGAGGACTAATGAAAAACTGTTTTTT
CDR3aa: CASSSRFSRTNEKLFF

abundance: -
d_gene: TRBD1
j_gene: TRBJ1-6
v_gene: TRBV7-2
CDR3nt: TGTGCCAGCAGCCTGACAGGGAGCTCCTATAATTCACCCCTCCACTTT
CDR3aa: CASSLTGSSYNSPLHF

abundance: -
d_gene: TRBD1
j_gene: TRBJ1-5
v_gene: TRBV7-2
CDR3nt: TGTGCCAGCAGCTTAGATGGCGACAGGGGCAATCAGCCCCAGCATTTT
CDR3aa: CASSLDGDRGNQPQHF

abundance: -
d_gene: -
j_gene: TRBJ2-1
v_gene: TRBV5-1
CDR3nt: TGCGCCAGCAGCTTGGGGTGGGGAGTGGACAATGAGCAGTTCTTC
CDR3aa: CASSLGWGVDNEQFF

abundance: once
d_gene: -
j_gene: TRBJ1-3
v_gene: TRBV3-1/TRBV3-2
CDR3nt: TGTGCCAGCAGCCAAGATAGCCAGCCGATCTCTGGAAACACCATATATTTT
CDR3aa: CASSQDSQPISGNTIYF

abundance: -
d_gene: -
j_gene: TRBJ2-5
v_gene: TRBV7-2
CDR3nt: TGTGCCAGCAGCCTCCTCGGCCAGGCGGGGACCCAGTACTTC
CDR3aa: CASSLLGQAGTQYF

abundance: -
d_gene: TRBD1
j_gene: TRBJ2-7
v_gene: TRBV6-5
CDR3nt: TGTGCCAGCGGCAGACAGGGTAGCTCCTACGAGCAGTACTTC
CDR3aa: CASGRQGSSYEQYF

abundance: -
d_gene: -
j_gene: TRBJ2-3
v_gene: TRBV10-1
CDR3nt: TGCGCCAGCAGTGATTCTGAGAGCACAGATACGCAGTATTTT
CDR3aa: CASSDSESTDTQYF

abundance: few
d_gene: TRBD2
j_gene: TRBJ2-5
v_gene: TRBV7-8
CDR3nt: TGTGCCAGCAGCTATCGGACCCAGGGAGGGGAGACCCAGTACTTC
CDR3aa: CASSYRTQGGETQYF

abundance: -
d_gene: -
j_gene: TRBJ2-2
v_gene: TRBV11-2
CDR3nt: TGTGCCAGCAGCTACCGACAGGGAGGCACCGGGGAGCTGTTTTTT
CDR3aa: CASSYRQGGTGELFF

abundance: -
d_gene: TRBD1
j_gene: TRBJ1-3
v_gene: TRBV5-1
CDR3nt: TGCGCCAGCAGCTCACAGGGGGTCTCTGGAAACACCATATATTTT
CDR3aa: CASSSQGVSGNTIYF

abundance: -
d_gene: TRBD1
j_gene: TRBJ1-2
v_gene: TRBV6-1
CDR3nt: TGTGCCAGCAGTGACAAACAGGGGATGGTGAACTATGGCTACACCTTC
CDR3aa: CASSDKQGMVNYGYTF

abundance: -
d_gene: -
j_gene: TRBJ1-1
v_gene: TRBV7-2
CDR3nt: TGTGCCAGCAGCTTGACCAGGGGTCCCGAAGCTTTCTTT
CDR3aa: CASSLTRGPEAFF